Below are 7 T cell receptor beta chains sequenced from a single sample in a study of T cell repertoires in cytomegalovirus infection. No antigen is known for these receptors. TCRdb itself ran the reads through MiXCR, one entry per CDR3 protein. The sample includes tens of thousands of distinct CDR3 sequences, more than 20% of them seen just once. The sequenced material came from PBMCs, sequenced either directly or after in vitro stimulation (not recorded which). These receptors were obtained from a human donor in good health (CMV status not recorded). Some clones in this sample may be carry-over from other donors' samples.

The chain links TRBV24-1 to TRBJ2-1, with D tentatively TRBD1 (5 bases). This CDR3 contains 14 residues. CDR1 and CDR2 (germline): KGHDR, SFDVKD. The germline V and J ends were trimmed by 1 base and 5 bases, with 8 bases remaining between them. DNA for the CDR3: TGTGCCACCAGTGATTTAAAGGGGAACAATGAGCAGTTCTTC. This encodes CATSDLKGNNEQFF.

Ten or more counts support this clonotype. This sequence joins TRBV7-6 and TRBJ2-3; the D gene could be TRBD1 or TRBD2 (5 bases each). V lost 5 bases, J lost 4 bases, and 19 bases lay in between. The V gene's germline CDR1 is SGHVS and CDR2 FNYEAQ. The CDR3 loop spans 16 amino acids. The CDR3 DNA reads TGTGCCAGCAGCCGGGTCGTCGGGGCCCGGGCAGATACGCAGTATTTT. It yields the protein CASSRVVGARADTQYF.

CDR3 region: CASSASGGDSPLHF. CDR3 sequence (DNA): TGTGCCAGCAGCGCCTCAGGGGGAGATTCACCCCTCCACTTT. This chain links TRBV7-9 with TRBJ1-6, with 7 positions matching TRBD1. This CDR3 has 14 amino acids. Unmatched junction bases numbered 6, after V lost 5 bases and J lost 8 bases. Per germline, CDR1 SEHNR and CDR2 FQNEAQ (reference sequence).

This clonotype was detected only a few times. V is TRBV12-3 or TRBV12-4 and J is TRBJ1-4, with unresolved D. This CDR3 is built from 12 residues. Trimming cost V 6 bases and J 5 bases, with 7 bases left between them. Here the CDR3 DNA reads TGTGCCAGCAGGGGGATGAATGAAAAACTGTTTTTT. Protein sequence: CASRGMNEKLFF.

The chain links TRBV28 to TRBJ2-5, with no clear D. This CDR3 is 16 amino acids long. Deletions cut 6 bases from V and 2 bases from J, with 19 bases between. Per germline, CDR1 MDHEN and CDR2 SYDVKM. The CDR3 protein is CASSTTVRIIQETQYF. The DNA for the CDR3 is TGTGCCAGCAGCACCACGGTGAGGATTATACAAGAGACCCAGTACTTC.

The CDR3 nucleotides are TGTGCCAGCTCCCCCACGGGGGGAACCGGGGAGCTGTTTTTT. Translating it yields CASSPTGGTGELFF. This chain uses TRBV18 with TRBJ2-2; 7 bases match TRBD2. This CDR3 comprises 14 residues. The ends lost 6 bases at V and 5 bases at J; junction bases unmatched: 6. The germline V gene has CDR1 KGHSH and CDR2 LQKENI.

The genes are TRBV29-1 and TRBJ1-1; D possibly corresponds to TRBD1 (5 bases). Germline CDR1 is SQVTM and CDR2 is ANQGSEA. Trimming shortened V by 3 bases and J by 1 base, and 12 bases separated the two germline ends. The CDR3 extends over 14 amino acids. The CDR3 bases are TGCAGCGTTGACAGGAGGGGACCGAACACTGAAGCTTTCTTT. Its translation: CSVDRRGPNTEAFF.